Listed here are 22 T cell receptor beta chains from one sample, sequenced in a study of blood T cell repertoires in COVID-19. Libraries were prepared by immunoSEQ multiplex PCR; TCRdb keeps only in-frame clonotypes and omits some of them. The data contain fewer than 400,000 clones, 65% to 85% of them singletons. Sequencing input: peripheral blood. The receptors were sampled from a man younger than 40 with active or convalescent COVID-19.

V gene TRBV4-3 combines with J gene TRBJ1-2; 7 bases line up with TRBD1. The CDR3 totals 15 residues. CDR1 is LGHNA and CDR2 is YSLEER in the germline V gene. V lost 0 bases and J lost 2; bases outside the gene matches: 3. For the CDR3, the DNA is TGCGCCAGCAGCCAAGAGAGGGGGCGCAACTATGGCTACACCTTC. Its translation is CASSQERGRNYGYTF.

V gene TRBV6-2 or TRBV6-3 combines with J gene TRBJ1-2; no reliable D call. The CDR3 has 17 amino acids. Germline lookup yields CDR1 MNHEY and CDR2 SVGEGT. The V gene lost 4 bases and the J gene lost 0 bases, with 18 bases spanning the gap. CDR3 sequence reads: CASSSPSTALANYGYTF. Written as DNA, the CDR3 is TGTGCCAGCAGTTCCCCTTCGACGGCCCTAGCTAACTATGGCTACACCTTC.

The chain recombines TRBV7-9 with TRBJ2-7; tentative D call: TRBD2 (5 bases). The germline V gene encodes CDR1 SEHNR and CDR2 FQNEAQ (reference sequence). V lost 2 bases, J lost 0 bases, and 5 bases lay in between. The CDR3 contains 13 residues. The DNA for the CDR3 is TGTGCCAGCAGCTTAACTAGCTCCTACGAGCAGTACTTC. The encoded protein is CASSLTSSYEQYF.

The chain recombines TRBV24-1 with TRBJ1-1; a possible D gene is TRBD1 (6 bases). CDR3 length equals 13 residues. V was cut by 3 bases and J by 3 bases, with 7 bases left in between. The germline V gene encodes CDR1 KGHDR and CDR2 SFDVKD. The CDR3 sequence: CATSDTGYTEAFF. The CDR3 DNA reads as TGTGCCACCAGTGATACAGGGTACACTGAAGCTTTCTTT.

The CDR3 DNA follows: TGTGCCAGCAGGGGGGACAGAAGCTCCTACGAGCAGTACTTC. Its translation: CASRGDRSSYEQYF. V and J are TRBV6-5 and TRBJ2-7, with 7 bases that match TRBD1. In germline, CDR1 is MNHEY, CDR2 SVGAGI. J gave up 0 bases and V 6 bases, and 5 bases lay outside the gene matches. This CDR3 contains 14 residues.

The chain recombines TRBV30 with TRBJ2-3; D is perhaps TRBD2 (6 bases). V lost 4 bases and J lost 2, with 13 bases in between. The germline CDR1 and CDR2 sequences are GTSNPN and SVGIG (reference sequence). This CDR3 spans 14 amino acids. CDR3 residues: CAWTLRLDTDTQYF. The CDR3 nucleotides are TGTGCCTGGACTCTCCGACTAGACACAGATACGCAGTATTTT. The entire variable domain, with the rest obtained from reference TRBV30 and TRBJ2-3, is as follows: SQTIHQWPATLVQPVGSPLSLECTVEGTSNPNLYWYRQAAGRGLQLLFYSVGIGQISSEVPQNLSASRPQDRQFILSSKKLLLSDSGFYLCAWTLRLDTDTQYFGPGTRLTVL.

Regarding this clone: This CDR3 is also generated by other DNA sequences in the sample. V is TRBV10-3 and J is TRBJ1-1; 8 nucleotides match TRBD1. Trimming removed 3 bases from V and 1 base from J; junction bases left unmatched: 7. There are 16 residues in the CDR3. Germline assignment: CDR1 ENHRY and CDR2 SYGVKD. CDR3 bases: TGTGCCATCAGTGACCCTCGGACAGGGAGGAACACTGAAGCTTTCTTT. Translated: CAISDPRTGRNTEAFF.

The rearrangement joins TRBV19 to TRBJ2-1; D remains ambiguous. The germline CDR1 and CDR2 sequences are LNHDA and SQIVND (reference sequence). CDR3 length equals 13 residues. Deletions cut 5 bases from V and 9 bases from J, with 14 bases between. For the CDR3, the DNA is TGTGCCAGTAGTGCGCAAGGATGGGCTGAGCAGTTCTTC. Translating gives CASSAQGWAEQFF.

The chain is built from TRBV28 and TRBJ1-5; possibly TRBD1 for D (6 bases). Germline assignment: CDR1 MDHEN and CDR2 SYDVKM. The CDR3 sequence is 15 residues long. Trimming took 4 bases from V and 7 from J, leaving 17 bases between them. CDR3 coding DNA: TGTGCCAGCAGTTCGGCAGGGGCTCCTGGGCAGCCCCAGCATTTT. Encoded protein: CASSSAGAPGQPQHF.

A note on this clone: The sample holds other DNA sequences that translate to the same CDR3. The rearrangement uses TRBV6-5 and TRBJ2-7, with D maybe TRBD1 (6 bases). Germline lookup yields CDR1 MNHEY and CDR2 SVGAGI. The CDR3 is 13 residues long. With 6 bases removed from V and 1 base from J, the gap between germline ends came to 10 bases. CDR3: CASSRDISYEQYF. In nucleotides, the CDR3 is TGTGCCAGCAGCCGGGACATATCCTACGAGCAGTACTTC.

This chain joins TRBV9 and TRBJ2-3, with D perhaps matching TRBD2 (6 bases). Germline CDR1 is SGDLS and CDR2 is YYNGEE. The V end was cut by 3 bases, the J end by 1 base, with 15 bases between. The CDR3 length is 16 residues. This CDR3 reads CASSGTTGVRTDTQYF. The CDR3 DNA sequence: TGTGCCAGCAGCGGAACCACGGGAGTACGCACAGATACGCAGTATTTT.

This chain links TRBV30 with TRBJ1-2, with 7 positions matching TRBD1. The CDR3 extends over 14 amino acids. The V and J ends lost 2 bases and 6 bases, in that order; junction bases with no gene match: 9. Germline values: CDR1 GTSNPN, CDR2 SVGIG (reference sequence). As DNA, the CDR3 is TGTGCCTGGAGTTTCCTTGACAGGGTTGATGGCTACACCTTC. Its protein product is CAWSFLDRVDGYTF.

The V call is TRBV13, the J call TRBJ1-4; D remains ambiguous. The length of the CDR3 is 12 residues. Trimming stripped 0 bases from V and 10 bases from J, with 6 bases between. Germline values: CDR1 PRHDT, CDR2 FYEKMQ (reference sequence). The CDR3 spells CASSLGTGKLFF. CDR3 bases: TGTGCCAGCAGCTTAGGGACGGGAAAACTGTTTTTT.

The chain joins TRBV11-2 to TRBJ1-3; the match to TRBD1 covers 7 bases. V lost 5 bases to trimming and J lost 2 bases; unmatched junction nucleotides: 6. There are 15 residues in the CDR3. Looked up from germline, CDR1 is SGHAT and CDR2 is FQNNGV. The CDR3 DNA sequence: TGTGCCAGCAGCACACAGGGGCATGCTGGAAACACCATATATTTT. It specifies CASSTQGHAGNTIYF. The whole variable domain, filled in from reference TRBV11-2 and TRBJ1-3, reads EAGVAQSPRYKIIEKRQSVAFWCNPISGHATLYWYQQILGQGPKLLIQFQNNGVVDDSQLPKDRFSAERLKGVDSTLKIQPAKLEDSAVYLCASSTQGHAGNTIYFGEGSWLTVV.

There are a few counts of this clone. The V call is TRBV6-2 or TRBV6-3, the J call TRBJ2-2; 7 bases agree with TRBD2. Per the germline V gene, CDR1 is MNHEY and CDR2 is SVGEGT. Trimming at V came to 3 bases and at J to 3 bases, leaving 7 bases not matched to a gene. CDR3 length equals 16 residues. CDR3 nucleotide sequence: TGTGCCAGCAGTTATCCCGGGACTACCTACACCGGGGAGCTGTTTTTT. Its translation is CASSYPGTTYTGELFF.

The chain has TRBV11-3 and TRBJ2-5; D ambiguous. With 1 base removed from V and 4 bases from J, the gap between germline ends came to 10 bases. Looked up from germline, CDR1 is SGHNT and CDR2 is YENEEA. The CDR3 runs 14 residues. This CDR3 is CASSLGVGLETQYF. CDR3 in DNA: TGTGCCAGCAGCTTAGGGGTCGGGTTAGAGACCCAGTACTTC.

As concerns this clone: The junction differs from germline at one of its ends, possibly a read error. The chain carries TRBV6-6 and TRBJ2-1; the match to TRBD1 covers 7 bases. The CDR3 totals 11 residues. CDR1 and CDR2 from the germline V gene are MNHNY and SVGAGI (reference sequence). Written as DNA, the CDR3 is TGTGCCAGCACCGAAAAGGGGGCCAGGATCTTC. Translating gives CASTEKGARIF.

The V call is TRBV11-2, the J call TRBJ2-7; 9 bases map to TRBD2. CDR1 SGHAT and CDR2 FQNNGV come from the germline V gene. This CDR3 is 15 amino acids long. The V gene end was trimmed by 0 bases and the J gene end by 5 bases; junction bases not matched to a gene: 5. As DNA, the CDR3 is TGTGCCAGCAGCTTAGAGGCGGGGGGGGTCCACGAGCAGTACTTC. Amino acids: CASSLEAGGVHEQYF.

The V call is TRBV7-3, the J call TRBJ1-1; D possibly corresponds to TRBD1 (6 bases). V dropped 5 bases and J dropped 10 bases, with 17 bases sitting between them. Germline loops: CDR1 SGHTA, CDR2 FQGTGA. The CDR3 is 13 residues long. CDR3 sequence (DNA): TGTGCCAGCAGCCTAAGTACAGGGAGTGTAGCTTTCTTT. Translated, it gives CASSLSTGSVAFF.

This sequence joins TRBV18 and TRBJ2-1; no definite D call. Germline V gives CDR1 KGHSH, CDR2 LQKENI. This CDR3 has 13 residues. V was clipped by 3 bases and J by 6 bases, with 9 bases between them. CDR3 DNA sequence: TGTGCCAGCTCACCCTCAGGCTCCAATGAGCAGTTCTTC. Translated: CASSPSGSNEQFF.

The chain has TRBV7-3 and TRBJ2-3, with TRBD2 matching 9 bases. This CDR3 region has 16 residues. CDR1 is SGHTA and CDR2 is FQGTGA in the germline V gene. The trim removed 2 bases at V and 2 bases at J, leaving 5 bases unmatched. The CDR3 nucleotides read TGTGCCAGCAGCTTAGAAGCGGGAGGAAACACAGATACGCAGTATTTT. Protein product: CASSLEAGGNTDTQYF.

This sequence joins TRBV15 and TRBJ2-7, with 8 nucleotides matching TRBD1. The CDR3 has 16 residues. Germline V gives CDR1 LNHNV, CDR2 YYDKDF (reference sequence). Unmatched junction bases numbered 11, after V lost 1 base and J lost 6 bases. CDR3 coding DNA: TGTGCCACCAGCAGAGCCCAGGGTTATACAGGGGGCGAGCAGTACTTC. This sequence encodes CATSRAQGYTGGEQYF. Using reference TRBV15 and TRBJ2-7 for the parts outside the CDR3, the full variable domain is DAMVIQNPRYQVTQFGKPVTLSCSQTLNHNVMYWYQQKSSQAPKLLFHYYDKDFNNEADTPDNFQSRRPNTSFCFLDIRSPGLGDTAMYLCATSRAQGYTGGEQYFGPGTRLTVT.